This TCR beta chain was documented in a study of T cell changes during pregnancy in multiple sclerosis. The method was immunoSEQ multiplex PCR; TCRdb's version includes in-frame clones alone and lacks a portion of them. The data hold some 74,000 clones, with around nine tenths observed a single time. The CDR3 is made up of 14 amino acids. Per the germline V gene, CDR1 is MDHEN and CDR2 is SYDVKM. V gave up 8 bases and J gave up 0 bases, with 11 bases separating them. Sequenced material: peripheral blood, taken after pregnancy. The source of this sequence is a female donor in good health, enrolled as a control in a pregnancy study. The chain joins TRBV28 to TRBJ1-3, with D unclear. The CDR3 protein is CASQNSISGNTIYF. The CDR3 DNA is TGTGCCAGCCAAAACTCCATCTCTGGAAACACCATATATTTT.